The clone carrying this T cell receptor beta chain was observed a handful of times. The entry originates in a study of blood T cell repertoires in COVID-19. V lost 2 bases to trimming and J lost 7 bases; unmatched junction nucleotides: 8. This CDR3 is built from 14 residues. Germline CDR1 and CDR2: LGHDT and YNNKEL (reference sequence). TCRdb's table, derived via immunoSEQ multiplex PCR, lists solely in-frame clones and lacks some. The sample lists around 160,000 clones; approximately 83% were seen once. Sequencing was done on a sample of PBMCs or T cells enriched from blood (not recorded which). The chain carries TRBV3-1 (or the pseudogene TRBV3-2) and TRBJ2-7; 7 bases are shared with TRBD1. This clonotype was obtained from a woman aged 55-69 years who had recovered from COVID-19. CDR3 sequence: CASSQIRGGGEQYF. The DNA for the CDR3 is TGTGCCAGCAGCCAAATCAGAGGGGGCGGAGAGCAGTACTTC.